The 14 T cell receptor beta chains below come from one sample, sequenced in a study of vaccination and CD4 T cells after COVID-19. Their antigens remain unidentified. Noted treatment: approximately nine-day PBMC culture with coronavirus spike peptide pools or control peptides (ViraFEST assay). Sequencing of DNA taken from cultured CD4+ T cells relied on the Oncomine TCR Beta short-read assay. Each CDR3 protein gets one entry after TCRdb re-called the PCR reads with MiXCR. Counted here are about 15,000 distinct CDR3 sequences, more than 35% occurring once; the ten biggest clones make up roughly 5.9%. Here the sequenced sample was CD4+ T cells from blood, cultured in vitro, taken before SARS-CoV-2 vaccination. The origin of the receptors is a human donor who had recovered from COVID-19.

This clonotype showed up just a few times. The V gene is TRBV7-2, the J gene TRBJ1-2; 9 bases map to TRBD1. The germline CDR1 and CDR2 sequences are SGHTA and FQGNSA. CDR3 length: 16 residues. The junction had 11 bases not matched to a gene; V was cut back by 1 base and J by 8 bases. As DNA, the CDR3 is TGTGCCAGCAGCTTAGAGGCGGACAGGGGAAAAGGCGGCTACACCTTC. Amino acids: CASSLEADRGKGGYTF.

This clonotype was seen a few times. This chain connects TRBV6-1 to TRBJ1-5; 8 nucleotides agree with TRBD1. The germline gives CDR1 MNHNS, CDR2 SASEGT. J lost 4 bases, V lost 10 bases, and 12 bases had no gene match. The CDR3 spans 15 residues. The CDR3 spells CAMPRVDRANQPQHF. As DNA, the CDR3 is TGTGCCATGCCCAGAGTGGACAGGGCGAATCAGCCCCAGCATTTT.

This clonotype is medium-sized in the sample. The V gene is TRBV20-1, the J gene TRBJ1-5, with D maybe TRBD1 (6 bases). Germline assignment: CDR1 DFQATT and CDR2 SNEGSKA (reference sequence). V was shortened by 3 bases and J by 5 bases, with 11 bases between the two germline ends. This CDR3 is 13 amino acids long. The CDR3 bases are TGCAGTGCTAGGGGGGCAACATATCAGCCCCAGCATTTT. Its protein is CSARGATYQPQHF.

This clonotype turned up a few times. The chain combines TRBV5-4 with TRBJ1-1; TRBD1 aligns across 7 bases. Per germline, CDR1 SGHNT and CDR2 YYREEE (reference sequence). The CDR3 runs to 14 residues. With 4 bases clipped from V and 5 bases from J, the junction kept 8 bases outside the gene matches. CDR3 loop: CASSLQGTGTEAFF. CDR3 sequence (DNA): TGTGCCAGCAGCCTACAGGGGACGGGAACTGAAGCTTTCTTT.

CDR3 bases: TGCAGTGCTAGGTACAGTATTGGGACCGAAGCTTTCTTT. Residues: CSARYSIGTEAFF. The chain is built from TRBV20-1 and TRBJ1-1, with D maybe TRBD1 (5 bases). The CDR3 spans 13 residues. Between the trimmed V and J ends, which lost 3 bases and 8 bases, there was a span of 16 bases. Per the germline V gene, CDR1 is DFQATT and CDR2 is SNEGSKA (reference sequence).

The J gene is TRBJ1-2, the V gene TRBV7-9; 7 bases agree with TRBD1. This CDR3 spans 14 amino acids. With V trimmed by 6 bases and J by 1 base, 5 bases remained unmatched. Germline CDR1 SEHNR, CDR2 FQNEAQ (reference sequence). The CDR3 is CASREGQLNYGYTF. The CDR3 DNA is TGTGCCAGCAGGGAGGGACAGCTTAACTATGGCTACACCTTC.

In its sample, this clonotype ranks as medium-sized (0.01 to 0.1%). The chain links TRBV20-1 to TRBJ1-2, with D tentatively TRBD1 (5 bases). The CDR3 consists of 14 residues. V was pared by 2 bases and J by 5 bases, with 15 bases between. CDR1 and CDR2 from the germline V gene are DFQATT and SNEGSKA (reference sequence). DNA for the CDR3: TGCAGTGCTAGAAAGACCGGGACGAGGTATGGCTACACCTTC. Translated, it gives CSARKTGTRYGYTF.

The genes are TRBV6-2 or TRBV6-3 and TRBJ2-7; D not certain. This CDR3 contains 12 residues. V was cut by 8 bases and J by 2 bases, with 10 bases left in between. Germline loops: CDR1 MNHEY, CDR2 SVGEGT. In DNA, the CDR3 is TGTGCCAGCTCCGATCTAGCCTACGAGCAGTACTTC. The encoded protein is CASSDLAYEQYF.

The CDR3 loop is CSARDGSGGSTDTQYF. The CDR3 DNA reads TGCAGTGCCCGGGACGGGTCGGGAGGGAGCACAGATACGCAGTATTTT. V is TRBV20-1 and J is TRBJ2-3; 8 nucleotides match TRBD2. The CDR3 has 16 residues. The V gene's germline CDR1 is DFQATT and CDR2 SNEGSKA (reference sequence). Trimming took 6 bases from V and 0 from J; bases not matched to a gene: 11.

This clonotype was observed a few times. The gene calls are TRBV7-2 and TRBJ1-1, with unresolved D. This CDR3 is built from 14 residues. Trimming shortened V by 11 bases and J by 0 bases, and 16 bases separated the two germline ends. CDR1 and CDR2 from the germline V gene are SGHTA and FQGNSA. CDR3 nucleotide sequence: TGTGCCGTCGATAGGCAGCCCATGAACACTGAAGCTTTCTTT. Residues: CAVDRQPMNTEAFF.

This clonotype was recorded a few times. The V gene is TRBV25-1, the J gene TRBJ1-5; D may be TRBD1 (5 bases). V lost 4 bases and J lost 10, with 20 bases in between. The V gene's germline CDR1 is MGHDK and CDR2 SYGVNS. The CDR3 totals 15 residues. The CDR3 DNA is TGTGCCAGCAGTGGATCAGCAGGGACCCCTCTTCCCCAGCATTTT. It is translated as CASSGSAGTPLPQHF.

This clonotype was picked up a small number of times. V and J are TRBV2 and TRBJ1-1, with 9 bases that match TRBD1. Trimming removed 8 bases from V and 5 bases from J; junction bases left unmatched: 9. Per germline, CDR1 SNHLY and CDR2 FYNNEI. The CDR3 runs 14 residues. CDR3 loop: CASGQGRSRTEAFF. In DNA form, the CDR3 reads TGTGCCAGCGGACAGGGGAGGAGTAGAACTGAAGCTTTCTTT. The full variable domain, in which reference TRBV2 and TRBJ1-1 provide the parts outside the CDR3, is EPEVTQTPSHQVTQMGQEVILRCVPISNHLYFYWYRQILGQKVEFLVSFYNNEISEKSEIFDDQFSVERPDGSNFTLKIRSTKLEDSAMYFCASGQGRSRTEAFFGQGTRLTVV.

This sequence joins TRBV12-3 or TRBV12-4 and TRBJ1-1, with D unclear. This CDR3 spans 13 amino acids. The V gene lost 5 bases and the J gene lost 3 bases, with 10 bases spanning the gap. The CDR3 bases are TGTGCCAGCAGTCTGCTCCGGGACACTGAAGCTTTCTTT. This encodes CASSLLRDTEAFF.

The V call is TRBV29-1, the J call TRBJ1-1; D remains unclear. Per the germline V gene, CDR1 is SQVTM and CDR2 is ANQGSEA. This CDR3 spans 13 amino acids. The V end was cut by 1 base, the J end by 6 bases, with 12 bases between. The CDR3 nucleotides are TGCAGCGTTGAAGTTGGTGCAATCTCTGAAGCTTTCTTT. Amino acid sequence: CSVEVGAISEAFF.